Reported below is one TCR beta chain. This sample was taken from a study of T cell responses to AZD1222 COVID-19 vaccine. This CDR3 has 15 amino acids. Germline lookup yields CDR1 LNHDA and CDR2 SQIVND (reference sequence). The germline V and J ends were trimmed by 2 bases and 0 bases, with 11 bases remaining between them. Measured with immunoSEQ multiplex PCR; TCRdb has only the in-frame clones, and not every one. The table lists approximately 110,000 clones, about 90% of them singletons. The rearrangement links TRBV19 to TRBJ2-7; D is ambiguous. The sample here was peripheral blood, taken 28 days after the second AZD1222 dose. The clonotype comes from an adult who received the AZD1222 COVID-19 vaccine. The CDR3 bases are TGTGCCAGTAGTATATACTTCTCGAGCTCCTACGAGCAGTACTTC. It encodes CASSIYFSSSYEQYF. Full variable domain (rest looked up from reference TRBV19 and TRBJ2-7): DGGITQSPKYLFRKEGQNVTLSCEQNLNHDAMYWYRQDPGQGLRLIYYSQIVNDFQKGDIAEGYSVSREKKESFPLTVTSAQKNPTAFYLCASSIYFSSSYEQYFGPGTRLTVT.